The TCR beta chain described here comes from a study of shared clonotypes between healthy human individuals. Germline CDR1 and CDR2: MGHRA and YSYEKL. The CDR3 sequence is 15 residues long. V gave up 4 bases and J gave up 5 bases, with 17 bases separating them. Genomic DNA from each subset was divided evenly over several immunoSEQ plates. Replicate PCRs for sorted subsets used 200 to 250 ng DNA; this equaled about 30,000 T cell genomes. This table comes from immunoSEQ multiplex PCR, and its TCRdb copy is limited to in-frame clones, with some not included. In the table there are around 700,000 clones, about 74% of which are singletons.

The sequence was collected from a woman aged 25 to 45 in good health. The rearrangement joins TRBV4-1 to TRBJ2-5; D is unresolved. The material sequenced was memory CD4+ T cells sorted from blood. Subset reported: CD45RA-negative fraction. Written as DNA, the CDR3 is TGCGCCAGCAGCCTAACCAGACCCCCTCAGGAGACCCAGTACTTC. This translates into CASSLTRPPQETQYF.